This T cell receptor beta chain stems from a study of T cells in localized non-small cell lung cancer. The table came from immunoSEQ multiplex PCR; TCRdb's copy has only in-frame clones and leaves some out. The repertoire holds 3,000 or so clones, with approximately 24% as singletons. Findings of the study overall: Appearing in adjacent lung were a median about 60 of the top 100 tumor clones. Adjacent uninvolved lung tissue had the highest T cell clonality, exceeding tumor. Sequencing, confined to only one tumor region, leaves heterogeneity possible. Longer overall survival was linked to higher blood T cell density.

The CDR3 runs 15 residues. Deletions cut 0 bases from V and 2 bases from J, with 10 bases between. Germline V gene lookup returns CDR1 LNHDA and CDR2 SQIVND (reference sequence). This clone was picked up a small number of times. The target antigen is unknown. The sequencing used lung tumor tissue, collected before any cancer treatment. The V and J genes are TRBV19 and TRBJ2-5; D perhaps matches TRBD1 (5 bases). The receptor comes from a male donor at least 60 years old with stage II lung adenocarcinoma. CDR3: CASSIDYRLQETQYF. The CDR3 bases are TGTGCCAGTAGTATAGATTACAGGTTGCAAGAGACCCAGTACTTC.